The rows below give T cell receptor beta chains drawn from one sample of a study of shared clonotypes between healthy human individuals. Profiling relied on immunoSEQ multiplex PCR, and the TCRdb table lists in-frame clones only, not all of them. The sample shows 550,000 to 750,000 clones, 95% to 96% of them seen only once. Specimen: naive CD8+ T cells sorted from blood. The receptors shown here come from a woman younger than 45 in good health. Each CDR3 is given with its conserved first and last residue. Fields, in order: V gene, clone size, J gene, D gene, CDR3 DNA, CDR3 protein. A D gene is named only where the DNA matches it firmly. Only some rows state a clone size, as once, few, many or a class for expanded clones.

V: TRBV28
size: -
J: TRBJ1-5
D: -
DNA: TGTGCCAGCAGTTTGGGCAGCCAAGGGGGTCAGCCCCAGCATTTT
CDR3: CASSLGSQGGQPQHF

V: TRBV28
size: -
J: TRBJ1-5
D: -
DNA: TGTGCCAGCAGTTTAAATAGCAATCAGCCCCAGCATTTT
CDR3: CASSLNSNQPQHF

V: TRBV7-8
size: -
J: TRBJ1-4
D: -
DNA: TGTGCCAGCAGCCTGGAGGCAACTAATGAAAAACTGTTTTTT
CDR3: CASSLEATNEKLFF

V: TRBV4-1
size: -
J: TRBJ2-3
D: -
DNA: TGCGCCAGCAGCCAACTCCGGGGCACAGATACGCAGTATTTT
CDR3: CASSQLRGTDTQYF

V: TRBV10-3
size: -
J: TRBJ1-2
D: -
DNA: TGTGCCATCAGTACAGGGAATCGAGATGGCTACACCTTC
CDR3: CAISTGNRDGYTF

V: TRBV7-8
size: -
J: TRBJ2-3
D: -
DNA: TGTGCCAGCAGCTTAGCATCGGCTTCAAAAGGAGATACGCAGTATTTT
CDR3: CASSLASASKGDTQYF

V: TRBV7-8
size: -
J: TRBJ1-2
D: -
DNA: TGTGCCAGCAGCTTAGATGGGTATGGCTACACCTTC
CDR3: CASSLDGYGYTF

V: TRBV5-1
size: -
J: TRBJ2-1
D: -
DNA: TGCGCCAGCAGCCCGTCGCAGGGTTCCTACAATGAGCAGTTCTTC
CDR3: CASSPSQGSYNEQFF

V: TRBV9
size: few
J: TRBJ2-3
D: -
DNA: TGTGCCAGCCGCGCATTAGATACGCAGTATTTT
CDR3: CASRALDTQYF

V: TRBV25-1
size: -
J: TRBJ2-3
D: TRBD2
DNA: TGTGCCAGCAGTGAATGGGCTAGCGGGATCGGAGATACGCAGTATTTT
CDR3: CASSEWASGIGDTQYF

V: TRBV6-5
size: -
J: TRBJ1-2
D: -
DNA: TGTGCCAGCAGTTACAGGGAATCCAACTATGGCTACACCTTC
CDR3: CASSYRESNYGYTF

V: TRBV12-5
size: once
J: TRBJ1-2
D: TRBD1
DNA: TGTGCTAGTGGTTCGGACAGGGGAAACTATGGCTACACCTTC
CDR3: CASGSDRGNYGYTF

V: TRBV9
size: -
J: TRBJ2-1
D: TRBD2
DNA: TGTGCCAGCAGCACCGGGACTAGCGGGGAGGGGTTCTTC
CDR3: CASSTGTSGEGFF

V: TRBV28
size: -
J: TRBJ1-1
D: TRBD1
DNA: TGTGCCAGCAGTCTCCCGACAGGGGGCGTTAAGCCGCCCACTGAAGCTTTCTTT
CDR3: CASSLPTGGVKPPTEAFF

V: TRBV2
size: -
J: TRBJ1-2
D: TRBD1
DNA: TGTGCCAGCAGCGGTGACAGGGCATCAGGGTATGGCTACACCTTC
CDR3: CASSGDRASGYGYTF

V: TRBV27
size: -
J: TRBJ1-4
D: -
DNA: TGTGCCAGCAGACCCGACCCCAGGCCTAATGAAAAACTGTTTTTT
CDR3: CASRPDPRPNEKLFF